The 31 T cell receptor beta chains below were found in one sample sequenced in a study of T-cell reconstitution after alpha-beta-depleted transplantation in children. Preparation of the TCRbeta library used unique molecular identifiers. TCRdb independently ran MiXCR on the PCR reads; one entry per CDR3 protein. The table lists around 80,000 distinct CDR3 sequences, over 15% of them singletons. The sample consisted of PBMCs, mostly from graft donor cells, taken 360 days after TCRalphabeta/CD19-depleted stem cell transplant. The receptors derive from a male patient between 2 and 10 years old who had a stem cell transplant for acute lymphoblastic leukemia, so the T cells may come from the graft donor.

This clonotype was counted ten times or more. This rearrangement joins TRBV3-1 to TRBJ2-1; 7 nucleotides agree with TRBD1. CDR3 size: 15 residues. V shed 0 bases, J shed 11 bases, and the junction held 10 bases outside the gene matches. In germline, CDR1 is LGHDT, CDR2 YNNKEL (reference sequence). CDR3 sequence: CASSQDLAERGQQFF. Written as DNA, the CDR3 is TGTGCCAGCAGCCAAGATTTGGCGGAGAGGGGGCAGCAGTTCTTC.

The rearrangement links TRBV10-3 to TRBJ1-5; D is unresolved. The CDR3 length is 13 residues. CDR1 and CDR2 from the germline V gene are ENHRY and SYGVKD. V was trimmed by 5 bases and J by 0 bases, leaving 5 bases between them. Here the CDR3 reads CAISQHSNQPQHF. For the CDR3, the DNA is TGTGCCATCAGTCAACATAGCAATCAGCCCCAGCATTTT.

This chain connects TRBV2 to TRBJ2-5; D is possibly TRBD1 (5 bases). The CDR3 is made up of 15 amino acids. CDR1 is SNHLY, CDR2 FYNNEI, per germline. Trimming took 5 bases from V and 4 from J, leaving 17 bases between them. CDR3 nucleotide sequence: TGTGCCAGCAGTCCCGGGTCAAAGGGGCGAGAGACCCAGTACTTC. Amino acids: CASSPGSKGRETQYF. Complete variable domain (other parts from reference TRBV2 and TRBJ2-5): EPEVTQTPSHQVTQMGQEVILRCVPISNHLYFYWYRQILGQKVEFLVSFYNNEISEKSEIFDDQFSVERPDGSNFTLKIRSTKLEDSAMYFCASSPGSKGRETQYFGPGTRLLVL.

Many counts were recorded for this clonotype. The V and J genes are TRBV3-1 and TRBJ2-7; D not resolved. V was pared by 2 bases and J by 4 bases, with 9 bases between. Germline lookup yields CDR1 LGHDT and CDR2 YNNKEL (reference sequence). CDR3 length: 13 amino acids. The CDR3 DNA is TGTGCCAGCAGCCAACCCCCCTTGTACGAGCAGTACTTC. Its translation is CASSQPPLYEQYF.

V and J are TRBV3-1 and TRBJ2-2; 8 bases map to TRBD2. CDR1 and CDR2 (germline): LGHDT, YNNKEL (reference sequence). The V gene end was trimmed by 4 bases and the J gene end by 7 bases; junction bases not matched to a gene: 14. CDR3 length equals 17 residues. CDR3: CASSPAYREGRGGELFF. The CDR3 DNA is TGTGCCAGCAGCCCCGCTTACCGGGAGGGCCGAGGCGGGGAGCTGTTTTTT. The full variable domain, with the rest looked up from reference TRBV3-1 and TRBJ2-2, is DTAVSQTPKYLVTQMGNDKSIKCEQNLGHDTMYWYKQDSKKFLKIMFSYNNKELIINETVPNRFSPKSPDKAHLNLHINSLELGDSAVYFCASSPAYREGRGGELFFGEGSRLTVL.

The rearrangement links TRBV6-1 to TRBJ1-3; D is ambiguous. Germline V lookup: CDR1 MNHNS, CDR2 SASEGT. Trimming removed 7 bases from V and 0 bases from J, with 10 bases in between. The CDR3 length is 14 residues. In DNA, the CDR3 is TGTGCCAGCACTGTAGCCTTCTCTGGAAACACCATATATTTT. The encoded protein is CASTVAFSGNTIYF.

This clonotype has a handful of counts. The chain couples TRBV20-1 to TRBJ2-3; tentatively, D is TRBD2 (5 bases). The V end lost 3 bases, the J end lost 2 bases, and 12 bases lay between the germline ends. Germline lookup yields CDR1 DFQATT and CDR2 SNEGSKA (reference sequence). The CDR3 is 14 residues long. The CDR3 sequence is CSASGTSVTDTQYF. The CDR3, as DNA: TGCAGTGCTAGCGGTACTAGTGTCACAGATACGCAGTATTTT.

This clonotype was observed a few times. The chain is built from TRBV12-3 or TRBV12-4 and TRBJ2-2, with 9 nucleotides matching TRBD1. The CDR3 consists of 16 residues. Trimming took 5 bases from V and 6 from J; bases not matched to a gene: 10. The chain's CDR3 is CASSGSGTGLPGELFF. The CDR3, as DNA: TGTGCCAGCAGTGGCTCCGGGACAGGGCTGCCCGGGGAGCTGTTTTTT.

This clonotype rates as medium-sized. This rearrangement joins TRBV5-1 to TRBJ1-5, with no clear D. In germline, CDR1 is SGHRS, CDR2 YFSETQ. The CDR3 consists of 13 residues. V lost 0 bases to trimming and J lost 1 base, with 2 bases between them. This CDR3 is CASSLDSNQPQHF. The CDR3 nucleotides are TGCGCCAGCAGCTTGGACAGCAATCAGCCCCAGCATTTT.

There are a few counts of this clonotype. V usage is TRBV7-9 and J usage is TRBJ2-4, with TRBD2 matching 12 bases. V dropped 7 bases and J dropped 7; count of bases not matched to a gene: 5. CDR3 length: 14 amino acids. CDR1 and CDR2 (germline): SEHNR, FQNEAQ (reference sequence). The CDR3 spells CASKLAGGRNIQYF. DNA for the CDR3: TGTGCCAGCAAACTAGCGGGAGGAAGGAACATTCAGTACTTC.

The V call is TRBV6-2 or TRBV6-3, the J call TRBJ2-4, with a possible D match to TRBD1 (5 bases). The germline V and J ends were trimmed by 6 bases and 13 bases, with 22 bases remaining between them. Germline CDR1 MNHEY, CDR2 SVGEGT. The CDR3 consists of 14 residues. The CDR3 loop is CASRKIGQGLLQYF. In nucleotides, the CDR3 is TGTGCCAGCAGGAAAATAGGACAAGGTTTATTGCAGTACTTC.

This clonotype was seen a few times. The CDR3 spells CASSLRLGRLAGLRTDTQYF. The DNA of the CDR3 is TGTGCCAGCAGTTTACGTTTAGGCAGACTAGCGGGACTTCGCACAGATACGCAGTATTTT. The chain carries TRBV12-3 or TRBV12-4 and TRBJ2-3; 11 nucleotides agree with TRBD2. The ends lost 2 bases at V and 1 base at J; junction bases unmatched: 14. The CDR3 is 20 residues long.

In this sample, this clonotype turned up many times. V usage is TRBV3-1 and J usage is TRBJ2-1; a weak D match, TRBD2 (5 bases). In germline, CDR1 is LGHDT, CDR2 YNNKEL (reference sequence). V was shortened by 2 bases and J by 5 bases, with 19 bases between the two germline ends. CDR3 size: 17 residues. CDR3 residues: CASSQKGGRTFNNEQFF. The CDR3 DNA reads TGTGCCAGCAGCCAAAAAGGAGGCAGGACTTTCAACAATGAGCAGTTCTTC.

This clonotype has just a few counts. This chain joins TRBV9 and TRBJ1-6; TRBD1 might be the D (5 bases). CDR3 length: 15 residues. CDR1 SGDLS and CDR2 YYNGEE come from the germline V gene. Trimming pared 0 bases from V and 7 bases from J, leaving 11 bases between. The CDR3, as DNA: TGTGCCAGCAGCGTAGTCTCAGGGTGGAATTCACCCCTCCACTTT. Translating gives CASSVVSGWNSPLHF.

This clonotype was seen at least ten times. This rearrangement joins TRBV5-1 to TRBJ1-5, with 9 nucleotides matching TRBD1. V shed 3 bases, J shed 6 bases, and the junction held 10 bases outside the gene matches. The CDR3 length is 16 residues. Germline CDR1 reads SGHRS; CDR2 reads YFSETQ. DNA for the CDR3: TGCGCCAGCAGCTACTTCCCGGGACAGGGTTTTCAGCCCCAGCATTTT. Amino acid sequence: CASSYFPGQGFQPQHF.

This clonotype was counted ten times or more. The J gene is TRBJ1-4, the V gene TRBV20-1, with D unresolved. The V end was cut by 3 bases, the J end by 3 bases, with 8 bases between. The CDR3 loop spans 13 amino acids. Germline V lookup: CDR1 DFQATT, CDR2 SNEGSKA (reference sequence). The DNA for the CDR3 is TGCAGTGCTAGGAGGCAGGCTAATGAAAAACTGTTTTTT. Amino acids: CSARRQANEKLFF.

The genes are TRBV12-5 and TRBJ2-2, with TRBD1 as a possible D gene (6 bases). Germline lookup yields CDR1 LGHNT and CDR2 FRNRAP. V lost 0 bases and J 8 bases, leaving 13 bases between the germline ends. CDR3 length equals 15 residues. CDR3 coding DNA: TGTGCTAGTGGTTTGGTATACAGGGTCACAGGGGAGCTGTTTTTT. Its protein product is CASGLVYRVTGELFF. Combining the CDR3 with reference TRBV12-5 and TRBJ2-2 gives the whole variable domain DARVTQTPRHKVTEMGQEVTMRCQPILGHNTVFWYRQTMMQGLELLAYFRNRAPLDDSGMPKDRFSAEMPDATLATLKIQPSEPRDSAVYFCASGLVYRVTGELFFGEGSRLTVL.

This clonotype appeared many times. V is TRBV12-3 or TRBV12-4 and J is TRBJ2-1; 9 bases fit TRBD1. The trim removed 6 bases at V and 9 bases at J, leaving 9 bases unmatched. The CDR3 runs to 14 residues. DNA for the CDR3: TGTGCCAGCAGCCTCGGGACAGGGATGATTGAGCAGTTCTTC. Translation gives CASSLGTGMIEQFF.

The chain couples TRBV11-1 to TRBJ2-4; 8 nucleotides line up with TRBD2. With V trimmed by 0 bases and J by 2 bases, 21 bases remained unmatched. The V gene's germline CDR1 is SGHAT and CDR2 FQDESV (reference sequence). This CDR3 has 22 residues. This CDR3 reads CASSLALKPSGQRFSSKNIQYF. In DNA, the CDR3 is TGTGCCAGCAGCTTAGCGCTGAAACCTAGCGGGCAAAGATTTAGTTCCAAAAACATTCAGTACTTC.

This rearrangement joins TRBV12-3 or TRBV12-4 to TRBJ2-1; D is perhaps TRBD2 (5 bases). The CDR3 loop spans 16 amino acids. The V end lost 6 bases, the J end lost 1 base, and 16 bases lay between the germline ends. The CDR3 nucleotides are TGTGCCAGCAGAGCGGACGCACTGGGGTCCTACAATGAGCAGTTCTTC. As protein: CASRADALGSYNEQFF.

This clonotype was found many times. The J gene is TRBJ2-1, the V gene TRBV5-1; either TRBD1 or TRBD2 may supply D (5 bases each). The ends were cut back, 0 bases at V and 3 bases at J, with 16 bases in the middle. The CDR3 is made up of 17 amino acids. Germline CDR1 SGHRS, CDR2 YFSETQ. Written as DNA, the CDR3 is TGCGCCAGCAGCTTGGTGGGGGATGTGGGCTACTACAATGAGCAGTTCTTC. Protein: CASSLVGDVGYYNEQFF.

The J gene is TRBJ2-1, the V gene TRBV11-2; TRBD2 aligns across 11 bases. With V trimmed by 5 bases and J by 0 bases, 6 bases remained unmatched. Germline V lookup: CDR1 SGHAT, CDR2 FQNNGV. The CDR3 contains 17 residues. The CDR3 region has the DNA TGTGCCAGCAGCCCGGGGACTAGCGGATACTCCTACAATGAGCAGTTCTTC. Protein: CASSPGTSGYSYNEQFF.

The V gene is TRBV5-1, the J gene TRBJ1-5; D is perhaps TRBD1 (6 bases). The V gene lost 0 bases and the J gene lost 3 bases, with 10 bases spanning the gap. Germline lookup yields CDR1 SGHRS and CDR2 YFSETQ. CDR3 length: 15 amino acids. CDR3 in amino acids: CASSLAGAINQPQHF. The CDR3 nucleotides read TGCGCCAGCAGCTTGGCAGGGGCTATCAATCAGCCCCAGCATTTT.

This clonotype has just a few counts. The chain uses TRBV15 and TRBJ2-3; no reliable D call. Trimming cost V 5 bases and J 4 bases, with 16 bases left between them. Germline V CDR1 and CDR2: LNHNV, YYDKDF (reference sequence). CDR3 length: 15 amino acids. The CDR3 loop is CATSLATRNSDTQYF. For the CDR3, the DNA is TGTGCCACCAGCCTCGCGACCAGAAATTCAGATACGCAGTATTTT.

This clonotype was picked up many times. CDR3 loop: CSALGQGQETQYF. DNA of the CDR3: TGCAGTGCACTGGGACAGGGGCAAGAGACCCAGTACTTC. The V gene is TRBV20-1, the J gene TRBJ2-5, with TRBD1 identical over 10 bases. Germline assignment: CDR1 DFQATT and CDR2 SNEGSKA (reference sequence). CDR3 length equals 13 residues. V gave up 6 bases and J gave up 2 bases; unmatched junction bases: 3.

This clonotype was detected only once. This chain joins TRBV6-5 and TRBJ2-1; a possible D gene is TRBD2 (5 bases). CDR3 length equals 13 residues. V was clipped by 0 bases and J by 8 bases, with 8 bases between them. The germline CDR1 and CDR2 sequences are MNHEY and SVGAGI. The CDR3 DNA sequence: TGTGCCAGCAGTTACTCTCTAGCTGATGAGCAGTTCTTC. It codes for CASSYSLADEQFF.

The sample holds many counts of this clonotype. The rearrangement uses TRBV25-1 and TRBJ2-5, with 11 positions matching TRBD2. The CDR3 loop spans 15 amino acids. The ends lost 5 bases at V and 2 bases at J; junction bases unmatched: 4. Germline loops: CDR1 MGHDK, CDR2 SYGVNS. This chain's CDR3 is CASSLRLAGQETQYF. The CDR3 DNA sequence: TGTGCCAGCAGTCTTCGACTAGCGGGACAAGAGACCCAGTACTTC.

This clonotype was counted at least ten times. The chain links TRBV4-1 to TRBJ2-3, with 9 bases matching TRBD2. Per the germline V gene, CDR1 is MGHRA and CDR2 is YSYEKL. With V trimmed by 0 bases and J by 2 bases, 9 bases remained unmatched. There are 18 residues in the CDR3. In DNA, the CDR3 is TGCGCCAGCAGCCAAGATAGAGTGGCGGGAGGGCCCACAGATACGCAGTATTTT. Its translation: CASSQDRVAGGPTDTQYF.

This clonotype was observed many times. The chain joins TRBV12-3 or TRBV12-4 to TRBJ2-4, with D perhaps matching TRBD2 (5 bases). This CDR3 comprises 16 residues. Trimming took off 5 bases at V and 1 base at J, with 15 bases between the two ends. CDR3 protein: CASSLIPSGAKNIQYF. The CDR3 coding sequence is TGTGCCAGCAGTCTGATCCCTTCGGGGGCCAAAAACATTCAGTACTTC.

The chain uses TRBV27 and TRBJ2-2; 11 bases are a match to TRBD2. With 7 bases clipped from V and 8 bases from J, the junction kept 9 bases outside the gene matches. CDR3 length: 15 residues. Germline V gene lookup returns CDR1 MNHEY and CDR2 SMNVEV (reference sequence). The CDR3 DNA reads TGTGCCAGCAAAATTCGGACTAGCGGGCGAGGGGAGCTGTTTTTT. It specifies CASKIRTSGRGELFF.

The sample holds many counts of this clonotype. The genes are TRBV5-4 and TRBJ2-3; 8 positions match TRBD2. The CDR3 consists of 16 residues. With 3 bases clipped from V and 2 bases from J, the junction kept 8 bases outside the gene matches. The V gene's germline CDR1 is SGHNT and CDR2 YYREEE (reference sequence). CDR3 amino acids: CASSSLETSATDTQYF. CDR3 coding DNA: TGTGCCAGCAGCTCGCTTGAGACTAGCGCCACAGATACGCAGTATTTT.